This TCR beta chain was retrieved from a study of regulatory T cells in long-lasting Graves disease. Arm-PCR of CDR3 regions and iRepertoire HTBI primers were used to build TCR beta libraries. Source study methods: The samples included under 75 TRBV and about 13 TRBJ segments. In TCRdb, the multiplex PCR reads were re-called with MiXCR into one record per CDR3 protein. Here the V and J calls rest on TCRdb's processing, not on the authors' analysis. The data show a few hundred thousand distinct CDR3 sequences, with around a fifth seen just once and approximately 53% held by the top ten. The length of the CDR3 is 22 residues. J lost 0 bases, V lost 3 bases, and 13 bases had no gene match. Germline lookup yields CDR1 LNHDA and CDR2 SQIVND (reference sequence). The time point here: persistent/refractory GD, antithyroid drugs over 5 years with positive TRAb. Preparation of the TCR library used RNA extracted from PBMCs.

The chain uses TRBV19 and TRBJ2-6; TRBD2 aligns across 14 bases. This specimen was peripheral blood mononuclear cells (PBMCs), taken when the disease was refractory, from a patient treated with antithyroid drugs. The source is a female donor with Graves disease. This CDR3 is CASSILPWGLAGADSGANVLTF. CDR3 sequence (DNA): TGTGCCAGTAGTATTCTTCCGTGGGGACTAGCGGGAGCCGACTCTGGGGCCAACGTCCTGACTTTC.